This TCR beta chain was profiled in a study of T cell responses to AZD1222 COVID-19 vaccine. The CDR3 has 15 amino acids. Germline CDR1 is SGHVS and CDR2 is FQNEAQ. The germline V and J ends were trimmed by 5 bases and 4 bases, with 17 bases remaining between them. Some clones are missing from TCRdb's copy, which holds only in-frame ones; the method was immunoSEQ multiplex PCR. The sample contains tens of thousands of clones, 86% of which appear only once. Sample: peripheral blood, taken on day 0 of AZD1222 vaccination. The V call is TRBV7-8, the J call TRBJ2-5; D is perhaps TRBD2 (6 bases). This clonotype originated in an adult in good health. The CDR3 protein is CASSPRRVSPETQYF. DNA for the CDR3: TGTGCCAGCAGCCCTAGGAGGGTCTCCCCAGAGACCCAGTACTTC.